This TCR beta chain is from a study of T-cell memory formation after mild COVID-19. Findings of the study overall: A balance of CD4 and CD8 characterized clones contracting day 15 to 85, whereas later expanders leaned CD4+.

A word on this clonotype: Antigen unknown.

MiXCR, run by TCRdb on the 5' RACE reads, gives a single entry per CDR3 protein. The table lists about half a million distinct CDR3 sequences, roughly 20% of them singletons. Input material: PBMCs or a T cell subset sorted from them (not recorded which). This receptor was obtained from an adult woman who had mild COVID-19 (a few samples of this study predate the infection). Cell type and time point are not known.

This CDR3 is CASSITPPRGEQYF. CDR3 nucleotides: TGTGCCAGTAGTATCACACCCCCCCGAGGGGAGCAGTACTTC. V gene TRBV19 combines with J gene TRBJ2-7; maybe TRBD2 (5 bases). Trimming stripped 3 bases from V and 7 bases from J, with 16 bases between. The CDR3 is 14 amino acids. Germline-derived CDR1 and CDR2 are LNHDA and SQIVND (reference sequence).